The clone carrying this TCR beta chain was detected ten times or more. TCRdb independently ran MiXCR on the 5' RACE reads; one entry per CDR3 protein. This table holds 40,000 to 45,000 distinct CDR3 sequences, around 6.3% found once. From germline, CDR1 is LNHDA and CDR2 SQIVND (reference sequence). The V gene lost 7 bases and the J gene lost 2 bases, with 6 bases spanning the gap. This CDR3 region has 13 residues. This sample is drawn from a study of early T cells in non-severe SARS-CoV-2 infection. This chain links TRBV19 with TRBJ2-6; D call uncertain. The sequence came from an adult who was a healthcare worker with PCR-confirmed SARS-CoV-2 infection or an uninfected control (not recorded which). Sample: whole blood, taken at baseline. This CDR3 reads CASKEPGANVLTF. The CDR3, as DNA: TGTGCCAGTAAGGAACCTGGGGCCAACGTCCTGACTTTC.